This T cell receptor (beta chain) is from a study of glioma-infiltrating T cells after dendritic cell vaccination. Germline values: CDR1 SGHTA, CDR2 FQGNSA. The V gene end was trimmed by 8 bases and the J gene end by 2 bases; junction bases not matched to a gene: 10. The CDR3 is 15 amino acids. Only in-frame clones appear in the TCRdb table, and some are missing; sequencing was by immunoSEQ multiplex PCR. The table shows about 92,000 clones, with more than 75% occurring only once. Sequenced here: blood, sampled before dendritic cell vaccination. The genes are TRBV7-2 and TRBJ2-7; TRBD2 aligns across 9 bases. The sequence derives from a human donor with glioblastoma. The CDR3, as DNA: TGTGCCAGCGCGCGTGTGGGCGGGGGGGCCTACGAGCAGTACTTC. Translating gives CASARVGGGAYEQYF. Combining the CDR3 with reference TRBV7-2 and TRBJ2-7 gives the whole variable domain GAGVSQSPSNKVTEKGKDVELRCDPISGHTALYWYRQSLGQGLEFLIYFQGNSAPDKSGLPSDRFSAERTGGSVSTLTIQRTQQEDSAVYLCASARVGGGAYEQYFGPGTRLTVT.